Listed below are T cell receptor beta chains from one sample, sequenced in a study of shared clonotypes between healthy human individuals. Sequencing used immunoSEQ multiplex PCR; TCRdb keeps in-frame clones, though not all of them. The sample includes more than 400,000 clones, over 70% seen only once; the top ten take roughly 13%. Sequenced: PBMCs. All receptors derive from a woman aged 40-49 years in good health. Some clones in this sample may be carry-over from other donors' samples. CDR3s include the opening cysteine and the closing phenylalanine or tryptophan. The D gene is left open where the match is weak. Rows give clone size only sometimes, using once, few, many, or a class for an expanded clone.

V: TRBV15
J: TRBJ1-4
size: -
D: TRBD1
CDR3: CATSRRQGSIRYEKLFF
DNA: TGTGCCACCAGCAGAAGACAGGGTTCGATACGGTATGAAAAACTGTTTTTT

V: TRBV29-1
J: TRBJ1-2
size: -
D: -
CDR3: CSVIGNYGYTF
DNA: TGCAGCGTCATAGGTAACTATGGCTACACCTTC

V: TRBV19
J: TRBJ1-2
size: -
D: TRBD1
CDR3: CASTIPGTGGNLLGYTF
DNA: TGTGCCAGTACCATCCCCGGGACAGGGGGAAATCTGCTTGGCTACACCTTC

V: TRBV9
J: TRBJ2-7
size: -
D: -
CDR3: CASSPDSYEQYF
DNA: TGTGCCAGCAGCCCGGACAGCTACGAGCAGTACTTC

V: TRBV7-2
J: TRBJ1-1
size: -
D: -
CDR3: CASSLVGGLNTEAFF
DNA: TGTGCCAGCAGCTTAGTCGGGGGGCTGAACACTGAAGCTTTCTTT

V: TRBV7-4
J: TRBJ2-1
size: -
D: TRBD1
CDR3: CASSPRGRLVGGTYNEQFF
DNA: TGTGCCAGCAGCCCCAGGGGGCGACTAGTTGGGGGGACATACAATGAGCAGTTCTTC

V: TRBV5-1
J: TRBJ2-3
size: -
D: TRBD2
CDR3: CASSSRGRRGTDTQYF
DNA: TGCGCCAGCAGCTCCCGCGGGAGACGTGGCACAGATACGCAGTATTTT

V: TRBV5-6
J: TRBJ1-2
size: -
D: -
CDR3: CASSLEGLNYGYTF
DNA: TGTGCCAGCAGCTTGGAGGGCCTTAACTATGGCTACACCTTC

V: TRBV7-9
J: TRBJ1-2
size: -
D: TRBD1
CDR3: CASSFGTGVDYGYTF
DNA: TGTGCCAGCAGCTTCGGGACAGGGGTCGACTATGGCTACACCTTC

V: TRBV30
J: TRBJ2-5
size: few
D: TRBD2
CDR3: CAWTSGSFQETQYF
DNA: TGTGCCTGGACTAGCGGGAGCTTTCAGGAGACCCAGTACTTC

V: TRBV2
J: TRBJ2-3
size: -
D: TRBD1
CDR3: CASSEATGLNTQYF
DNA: TGTGCCAGCAGTGAAGCGACAGGGCTAAATACGCAGTATTTT

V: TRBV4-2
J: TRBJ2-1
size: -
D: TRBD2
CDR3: CASSLTGTSGSNEQFF
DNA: TGTGCCAGCAGCCTTACCGGGACTAGCGGGAGTAATGAGCAGTTCTTC

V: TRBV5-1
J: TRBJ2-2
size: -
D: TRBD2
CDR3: CASSLWLAGDPGELFF
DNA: TGCGCCAGCAGCTTGTGGCTAGCGGGAGACCCCGGGGAGCTGTTTTTT

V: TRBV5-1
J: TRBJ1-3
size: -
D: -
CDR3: CASSEDRVPIYF
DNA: TGCGCCAGCAGCGAAGACAGAGTTCCCATATATTTT

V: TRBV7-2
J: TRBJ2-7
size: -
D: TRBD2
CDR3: CASRGGTRSYEQYF
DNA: TGTGCCAGCAGGGGTGGGACTAGGTCCTACGAGCAGTACTTC

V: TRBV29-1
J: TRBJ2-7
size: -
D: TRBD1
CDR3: CSVDGTGGDEQYF
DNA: TGCAGCGTCGACGGGACAGGGGGCGACGAGCAGTACTTC

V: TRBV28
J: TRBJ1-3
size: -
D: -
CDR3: CASSFLGNTIYF
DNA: TGTGCCAGCAGTTTCTTGGGAAACACCATATATTTT

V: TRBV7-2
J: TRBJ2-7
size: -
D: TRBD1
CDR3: CASSLSGQGSGEQYF
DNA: TGTGCCAGCAGCTTATCTGGACAGGGCTCAGGCGAGCAGTACTTC

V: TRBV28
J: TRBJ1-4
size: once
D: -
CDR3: CASSLYGVGSKKLFF
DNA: TGTGCCAGCAGTTTGTATGGGGTGGGCTCTAAAAAACTGTTTTTT

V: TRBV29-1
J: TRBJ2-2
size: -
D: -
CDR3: CSVRNGELFF
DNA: TGCAGCGTTAGGAACGGGGAGCTGTTTTTT

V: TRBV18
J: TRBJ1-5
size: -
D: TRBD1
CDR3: CASSQGQGSNQPQHF
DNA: TGTGCCAGCTCCCAAGGACAGGGCAGCAATCAGCCCCAGCATTTT

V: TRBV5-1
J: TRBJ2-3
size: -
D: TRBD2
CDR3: CASTAGGYADTQYF
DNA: TGCGCCAGCACGGCGGGAGGATACGCAGATACGCAGTATTTT

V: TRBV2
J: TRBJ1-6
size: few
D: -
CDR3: CASTGNSPLHF
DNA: TGTGCCAGCACGGGAAATTCACCCCTCCACTTT

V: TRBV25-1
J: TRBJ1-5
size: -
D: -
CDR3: CASSPGESQPQHF
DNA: TGTGCCAGCAGTCCTGGGGAAAGTCAGCCCCAGCATTTT

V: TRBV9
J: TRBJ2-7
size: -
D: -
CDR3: CASSGGLGSYEQYF
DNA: TGTGCCAGCAGCGGAGGGTTGGGATCCTACGAGCAGTACTTC

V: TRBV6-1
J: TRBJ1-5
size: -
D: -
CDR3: CASSEAGQAFKPQHF
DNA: TGTGCCAGCAGTGAAGCTGGGCAGGCCTTCAAGCCCCAGCATTTT

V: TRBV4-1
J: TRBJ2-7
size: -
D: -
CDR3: CASSQGVRISYEQYF
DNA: TGCGCCAGCAGCCAAGGGGTCAGGATTTCCTACGAGCAGTACTTC

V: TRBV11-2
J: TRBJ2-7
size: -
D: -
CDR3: CASSQIQGHYEQYF
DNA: TGTGCCAGCAGCCAGATTCAGGGACACTACGAGCAGTACTTC

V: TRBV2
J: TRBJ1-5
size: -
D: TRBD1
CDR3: CASSLQGPGQPQHF
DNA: TGTGCCAGCAGTCTACAGGGGCCAGGGCAGCCCCAGCATTTT

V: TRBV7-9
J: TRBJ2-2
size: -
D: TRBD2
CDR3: CASSPTWTSAAGELFF
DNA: TGTGCCAGCAGCCCAACCTGGACTAGCGCCGCCGGGGAGCTGTTTTTT

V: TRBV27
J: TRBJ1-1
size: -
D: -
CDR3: CASQVGKGSEAFF
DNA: TGTGCCAGCCAAGTGGGGAAGGGATCTGAAGCTTTCTTT

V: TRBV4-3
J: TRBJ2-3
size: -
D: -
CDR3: CASSQVDRDADTQYF
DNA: TGCGCCAGCAGCCAAGTGGACAGAGACGCAGATACGCAGTATTTT

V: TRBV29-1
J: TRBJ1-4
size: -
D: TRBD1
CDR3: CSVNPGTGNEKLFF
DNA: TGCAGCGTCAATCCCGGGACAGGGAATGAAAAACTGTTTTTT

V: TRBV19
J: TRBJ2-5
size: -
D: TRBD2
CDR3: CASSPRLAGTGRETQYF
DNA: TGTGCCAGTAGTCCTCGACTAGCGGGTACGGGTCGGGAGACCCAGTACTTC

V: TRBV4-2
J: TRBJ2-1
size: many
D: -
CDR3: CASSQEGTTQPYNEQFF
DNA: TGTGCCAGCAGCCAAGAAGGCACGACCCAACCCTACAATGAGCAGTTCTTC

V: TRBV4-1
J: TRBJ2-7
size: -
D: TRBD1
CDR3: CASSRTGGPSRYEQYF
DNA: TGCGCCAGCAGCCGGACAGGGGGACCGTCCCGCTACGAGCAGTACTTC

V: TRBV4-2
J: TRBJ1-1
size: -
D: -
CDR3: CASSQGEVSTEAFF
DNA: TGTGCCAGCAGCCAAGGAGAAGTGAGCACTGAAGCTTTCTTT

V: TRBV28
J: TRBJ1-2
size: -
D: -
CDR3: CASSSTDYGYTF
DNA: TGTGCCAGCAGTTCGACAGACTATGGCTACACCTTC

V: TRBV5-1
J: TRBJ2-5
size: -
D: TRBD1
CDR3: CASSFGDRGGETQYF
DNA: TGCGCCAGCAGCTTTGGCGACAGGGGTGGGGAGACCCAGTACTTC

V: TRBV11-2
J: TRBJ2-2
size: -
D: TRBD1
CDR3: CASSLPGTGGANTGELFF
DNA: TGTGCCAGCAGCTTGCCCGGGACAGGGGGCGCGAACACCGGGGAGCTGTTTTTT

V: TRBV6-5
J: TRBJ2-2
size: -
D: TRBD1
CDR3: CASSWDRGLNTGELFF
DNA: TGTGCCAGCAGTTGGGACAGGGGGTTGAACACCGGGGAGCTGTTTTTT

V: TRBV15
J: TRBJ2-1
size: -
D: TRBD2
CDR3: CATPPAGVNEQFF
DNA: TGTGCCACCCCCCCAGCGGGAGTAAATGAGCAGTTCTTC

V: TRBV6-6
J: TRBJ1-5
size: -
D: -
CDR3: CASRAGDINQPQHF
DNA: TGTGCCAGCCGAGCCGGGGACATCAATCAGCCCCAGCATTTT

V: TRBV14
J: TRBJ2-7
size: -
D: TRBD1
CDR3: CASSRQGMGEQYF
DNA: TGTGCCAGCAGCCGACAGGGGATGGGCGAGCAGTACTTC

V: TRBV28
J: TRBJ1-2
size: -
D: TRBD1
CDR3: CASRPRDRAYTF
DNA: TGTGCCAGCAGACCTCGGGACAGGGCTTATACCTTC

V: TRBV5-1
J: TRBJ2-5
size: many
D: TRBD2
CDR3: CASRWSGRAVETQYF
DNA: TGCGCCAGCAGGTGGAGCGGGAGGGCCGTGGAGACCCAGTACTTC

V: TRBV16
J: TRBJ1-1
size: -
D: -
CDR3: CASSQSRQGNTEAFF
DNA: TGTGCCAGCAGCCAATCCCGGCAGGGGAACACTGAAGCTTTCTTT

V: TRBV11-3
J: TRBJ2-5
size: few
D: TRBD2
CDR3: CASSQGGLALETQYF
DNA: TGTGCCAGCAGCCAGGGGGGACTAGCGTTAGAGACCCAGTACTTC

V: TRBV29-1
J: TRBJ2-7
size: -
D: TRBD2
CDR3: CSVEDDRGGYEQYF
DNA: TGCAGCGTTGAAGATGATCGGGGGGGCTACGAGCAGTACTTC

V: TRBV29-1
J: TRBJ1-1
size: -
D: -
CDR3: CIVVLTRCGIEAFF
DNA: TGCATCGTTGTCCTAACCCGGTGTGGGATTGAAGCTTTCTTT

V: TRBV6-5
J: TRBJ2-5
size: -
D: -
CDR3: CASTQGGSQYF
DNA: TGTGCCAGCACTCAGGGGGGGTCCCAGTACTTC

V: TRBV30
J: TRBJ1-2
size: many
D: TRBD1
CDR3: CAWSVQYRGGYTF
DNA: TGTGCCTGGAGTGTACAGTACAGGGGTGGCTACACCTTC

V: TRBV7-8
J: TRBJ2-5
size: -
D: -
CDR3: CASSLGSRETQYF
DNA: TGTGCCAGCAGCTTAGGGTCTAGGGAGACCCAGTACTTC